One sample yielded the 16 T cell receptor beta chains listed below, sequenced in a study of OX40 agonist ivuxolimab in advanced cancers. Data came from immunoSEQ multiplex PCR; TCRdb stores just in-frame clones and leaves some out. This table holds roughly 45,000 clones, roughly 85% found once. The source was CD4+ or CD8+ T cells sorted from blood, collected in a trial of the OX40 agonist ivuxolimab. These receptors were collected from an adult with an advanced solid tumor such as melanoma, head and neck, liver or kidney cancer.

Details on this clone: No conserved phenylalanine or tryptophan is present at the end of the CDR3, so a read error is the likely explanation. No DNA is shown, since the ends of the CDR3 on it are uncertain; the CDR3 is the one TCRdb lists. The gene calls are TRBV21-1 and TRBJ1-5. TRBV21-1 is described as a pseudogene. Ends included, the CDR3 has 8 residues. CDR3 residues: CASSKVGC.

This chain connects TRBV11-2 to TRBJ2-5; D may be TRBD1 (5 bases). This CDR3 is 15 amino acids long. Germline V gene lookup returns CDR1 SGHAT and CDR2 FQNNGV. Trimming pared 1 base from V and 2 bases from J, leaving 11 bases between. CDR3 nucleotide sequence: TGTGCCAGCAGCTTAGGGTACAGGAAACAAGAGACCCAGTACTTC. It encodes CASSLGYRKQETQYF.

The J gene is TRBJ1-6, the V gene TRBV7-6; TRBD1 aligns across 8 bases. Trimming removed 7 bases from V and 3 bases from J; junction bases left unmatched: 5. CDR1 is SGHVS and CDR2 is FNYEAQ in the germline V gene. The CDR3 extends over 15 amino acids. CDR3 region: CASTPGGFYNSPLHF. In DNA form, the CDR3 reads TGTGCCAGCACTCCAGGGGGCTTCTATAATTCACCCCTCCACTTT.

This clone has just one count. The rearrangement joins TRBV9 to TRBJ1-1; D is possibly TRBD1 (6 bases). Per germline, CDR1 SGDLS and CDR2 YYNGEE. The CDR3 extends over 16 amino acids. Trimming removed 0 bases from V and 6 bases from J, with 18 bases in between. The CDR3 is CASSVAGAGTRAEAFF. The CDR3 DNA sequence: TGTGCCAGCAGCGTAGCTGGCGCAGGGACAAGGGCTGAAGCTTTCTTT. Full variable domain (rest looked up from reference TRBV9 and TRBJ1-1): DSGVTQTPKHLITATGQRVTLRCSPRSGDLSVYWYQQSLDQGLQFLIQYYNGEERAKGNILERFSAQQFPDLHSELNLSSLELGDSALYFCASSVAGAGTRAEAFFGQGTRLTVV.

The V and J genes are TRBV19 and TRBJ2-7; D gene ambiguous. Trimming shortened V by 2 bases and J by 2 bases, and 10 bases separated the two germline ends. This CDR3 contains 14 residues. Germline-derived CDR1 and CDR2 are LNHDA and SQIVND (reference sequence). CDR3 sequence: CASSITPGPYEQYF. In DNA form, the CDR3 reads TGTGCCAGTAGTATAACGCCTGGGCCCTACGAGCAGTACTTC.

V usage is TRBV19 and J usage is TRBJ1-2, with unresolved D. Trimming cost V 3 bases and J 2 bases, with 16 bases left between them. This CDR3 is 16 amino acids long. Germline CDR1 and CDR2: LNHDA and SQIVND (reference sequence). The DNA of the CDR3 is TGTGCCAGTAGTATTACGCCCGGACGGCTCAACTATGGCTACACCTTC. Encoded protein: CASSITPGRLNYGYTF. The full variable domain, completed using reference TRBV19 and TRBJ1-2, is DGGITQSPKYLFRKEGQNVTLSCEQNLNHDAMYWYRQDPGQGLRLIYYSQIVNDFQKGDIAEGYSVSREKKESFPLTVTSAQKNPTAFYLCASSITPGRLNYGYTFGSGTRLTVV.

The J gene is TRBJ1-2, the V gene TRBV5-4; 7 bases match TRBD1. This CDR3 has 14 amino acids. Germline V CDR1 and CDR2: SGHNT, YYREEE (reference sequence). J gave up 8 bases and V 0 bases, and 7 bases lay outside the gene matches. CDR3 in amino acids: CASSLERPGQGYTF. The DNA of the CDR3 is TGTGCCAGCAGCTTGGAAAGGCCGGGACAGGGCTACACCTTC.

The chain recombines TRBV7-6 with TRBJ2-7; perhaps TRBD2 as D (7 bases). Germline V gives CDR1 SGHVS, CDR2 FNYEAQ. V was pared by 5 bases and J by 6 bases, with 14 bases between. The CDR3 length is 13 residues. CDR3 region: CASSLGGAGEQYV. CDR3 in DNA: TGTGCCAGCAGCCTGGGGGGGGCGGGCGAGCAGTACGTC.

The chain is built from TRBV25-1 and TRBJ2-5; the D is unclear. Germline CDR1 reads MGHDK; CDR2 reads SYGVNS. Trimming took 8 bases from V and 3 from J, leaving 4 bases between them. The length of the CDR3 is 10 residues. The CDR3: CASGEETQYF. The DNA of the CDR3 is TGTGCCAGCGGAGAAGAGACCCAGTACTTC.

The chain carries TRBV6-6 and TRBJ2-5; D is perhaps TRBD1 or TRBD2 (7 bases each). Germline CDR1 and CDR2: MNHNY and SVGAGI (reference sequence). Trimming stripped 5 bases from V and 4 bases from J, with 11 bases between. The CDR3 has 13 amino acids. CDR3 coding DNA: TGTGCCAGCAGTCCAGGGGGGGTAGAGACCCAGTACTTC. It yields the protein CASSPGGVETQYF.

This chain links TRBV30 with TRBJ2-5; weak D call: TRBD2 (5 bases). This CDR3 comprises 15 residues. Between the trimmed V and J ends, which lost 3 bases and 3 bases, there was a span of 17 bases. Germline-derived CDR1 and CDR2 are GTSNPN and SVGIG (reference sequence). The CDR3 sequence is CAWRGVGLVKETQYF. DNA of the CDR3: TGTGCCTGGAGGGGCGTCGGACTTGTTAAAGAGACCCAGTACTTC.

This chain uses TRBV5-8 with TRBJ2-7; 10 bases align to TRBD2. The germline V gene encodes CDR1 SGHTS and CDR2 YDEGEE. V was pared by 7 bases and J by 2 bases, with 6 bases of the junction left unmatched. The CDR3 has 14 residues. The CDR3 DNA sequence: TGTGCCAGCTTCGAGCGGGGGGGACCCTACGAGCAGTACTTC. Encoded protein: CASFERGGPYEQYF.

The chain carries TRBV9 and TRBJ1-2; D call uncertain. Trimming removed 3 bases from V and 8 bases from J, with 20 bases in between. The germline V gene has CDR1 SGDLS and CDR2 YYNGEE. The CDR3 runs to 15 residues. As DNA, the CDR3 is TGTGCCAGCAGCGGACACCTTCCACAACTAGAGGGCTACACCTTC. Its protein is CASSGHLPQLEGYTF.

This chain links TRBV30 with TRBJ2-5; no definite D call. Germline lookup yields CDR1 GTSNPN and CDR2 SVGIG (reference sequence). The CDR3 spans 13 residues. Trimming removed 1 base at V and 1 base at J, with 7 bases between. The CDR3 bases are TGTGCCTGGAGTGCGGCCAGCCAAGAGACCCAGTACTTC. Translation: CAWSAASQETQYF. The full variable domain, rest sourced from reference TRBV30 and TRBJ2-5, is SQTIHQWPATLVQPVGSPLSLECTVEGTSNPNLYWYRQAAGRGLQLLFYSVGIGQISSEVPQNLSASRPQDRQFILSSKKLLLSDSGFYLCAWSAASQETQYFGPGTRLLVL.

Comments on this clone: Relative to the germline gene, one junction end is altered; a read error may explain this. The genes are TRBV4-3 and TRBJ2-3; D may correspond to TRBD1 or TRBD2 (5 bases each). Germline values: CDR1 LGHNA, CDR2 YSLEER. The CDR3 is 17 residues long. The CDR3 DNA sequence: TGCGCCAGCAGCGAAGAGATGTACGGGACCTACACAGATACGCAGTATTTT. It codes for CASSEEMYGTYTDTQYF.

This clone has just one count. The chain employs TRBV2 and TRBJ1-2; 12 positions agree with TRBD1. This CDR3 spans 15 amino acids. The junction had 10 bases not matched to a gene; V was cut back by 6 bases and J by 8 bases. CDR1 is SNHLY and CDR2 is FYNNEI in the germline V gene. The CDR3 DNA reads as TGTGCCAGCAGGCCGGGACAGGGGGCCTTAGAAGGCTACACCTTC. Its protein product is CASRPGQGALEGYTF.